The entry that follows covers one T cell receptor beta chain sequence. V was pared by 1 base and J by 4 bases, with 11 bases between. Germline V gives CDR1 LNHNV, CDR2 YYDKDF (reference sequence). The CDR3 totals 15 residues. Generated by immunoSEQ multiplex PCR, the TCRdb table keeps only in-frame clones and is missing some. The data hold around 250,000 clones, with about 82% observed a single time. This record belongs to a study of blood T cell repertoires in COVID-19. The clonotype was recovered from a man older than 75 with acute or convalescent COVID-19. The chain has TRBV15 and TRBJ1-5, with unresolved D. The sample consisted of peripheral blood. CDR3 loop: CATSRGGEPNQPQHF. The CDR3 DNA reads as TGTGCCACCAGCAGAGGGGGAGAGCCGAATCAGCCCCAGCATTTT.